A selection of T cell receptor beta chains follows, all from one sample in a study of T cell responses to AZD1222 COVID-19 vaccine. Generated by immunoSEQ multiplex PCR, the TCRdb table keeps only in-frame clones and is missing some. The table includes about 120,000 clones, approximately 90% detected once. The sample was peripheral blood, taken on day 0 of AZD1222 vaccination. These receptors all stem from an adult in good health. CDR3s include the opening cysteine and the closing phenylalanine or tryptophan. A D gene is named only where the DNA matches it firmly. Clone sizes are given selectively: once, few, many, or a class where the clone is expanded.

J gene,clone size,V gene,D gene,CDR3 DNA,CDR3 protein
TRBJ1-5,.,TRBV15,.,TGTGCCACCAGCGCCCCGAGAGGGGCAGGGGAGGATCAGCCCCAGCATTTT,CATSAPRGAGEDQPQHF
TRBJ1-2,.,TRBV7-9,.,TGTGCCAGCAGCTTAGTAGGAACCGGGACTGTCGGCTACACCTTC,CASSLVGTGTVGYTF
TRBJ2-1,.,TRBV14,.,TGTGCCAGCAGTGAAAACTACAATGAGCAGTTCTTC,CASSENYNEQFF
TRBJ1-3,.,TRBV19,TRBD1,TGTGCCAGTAGTTCTGGGACAGGGCGGTACGAGTCTGGAAACACCATATATTTT,CASSSGTGRYESGNTIYF
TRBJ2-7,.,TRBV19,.,TGTGCCAGTAGTGACGGCTACGAGCAGTACTTC,CASSDGYEQYF
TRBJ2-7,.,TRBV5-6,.,TGTGCCAGCAGCGCGACAGTTAACTACGAGCAGTACTTC,CASSATVNYEQYF
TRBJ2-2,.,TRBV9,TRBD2,TGTGCCAGCAGCGTCGAAGCGGGAGTAAACACCGGGGAGCTGTTTTTT,CASSVEAGVNTGELFF
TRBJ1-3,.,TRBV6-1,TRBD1,TGTGCCAGCAGTGCACACGACATACGGACAGGGAGCTCTGGAAACACCATATATTTT,CASSAHDIRTGSSGNTIYF
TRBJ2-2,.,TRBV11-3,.,TGTGCCAGCAGCACGCGGGACCCGAACACCGGGGAGCTGTTTTTT,CASSTRDPNTGELFF
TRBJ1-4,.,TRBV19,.,TGTGCCAGTAGTGGGAGGGGGGGGCGCAGTAATGAAAAACTGTTTTTT,CASSGRGGRSNEKLFF
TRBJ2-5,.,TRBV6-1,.,TGTGCCAGCAGTGAAGGTGGTGGAAAACAAGAGACCCAGTACTTC,CASSEGGGKQETQYF
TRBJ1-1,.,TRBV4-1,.,TGCGCCAGCAGCCAAGATGGGGGGGTGAACACTGAAGCTTTCTTT,CASSQDGGVNTEAFF
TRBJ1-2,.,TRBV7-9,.,TGTGCCAGCAGCTTAGGATCAACTATTGGCTACACCTTC,CASSLGSTIGYTF
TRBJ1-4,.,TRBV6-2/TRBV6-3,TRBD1,TGTGCCAGCAGTCCGACAGGGCCGTCTGAAAAACTGTTTTTT,CASSPTGPSEKLFF
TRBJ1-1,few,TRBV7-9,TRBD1,TGTGCCAGCAGCCCCTCAGGGGGGACTGAAGCTTTCTTT,CASSPSGGTEAFF
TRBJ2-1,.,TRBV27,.,TGTGCCAGCAGTTTAGGGCCGACCTTAACCAATGAGCAGTTCTTC,CASSLGPTLTNEQFF
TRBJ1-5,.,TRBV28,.,TGTGCCAGCAGGGCCGGGGGGGGCTTCAATCAGCCCCAGCATTTT,CASRAGGGFNQPQHF
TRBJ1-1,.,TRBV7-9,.,TGTGCCAGCAGCTCCGGGACACCGGAAGCTTTCTTT,CASSSGTPEAFF
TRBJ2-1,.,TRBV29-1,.,TGCAGTGGGGCGCCGGACGTTGCGGGGTACAATGAGCAGTTCTTC,CSGAPDVAGYNEQFF
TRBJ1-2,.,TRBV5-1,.,TGCGCCAGCAGCCCCACAGCAGGGGCCGAAATTATAGACTTC,CASSPTAGAEIIDF
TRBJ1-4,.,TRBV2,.,TGTGCCAGCAGCGGCCAGGGCCCCAATGAAAAACTGTTTTTT,CASSGQGPNEKLFF
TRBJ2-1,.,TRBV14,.,TGTGCCAGCAGCCAAGGTGGACAGTACTACAATGAGCAGTTCTTC,CASSQGGQYYNEQFF
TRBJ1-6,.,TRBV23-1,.,TGCGCCAGCAGCCTCGGACCCAGGCCCAATTCACCCCTCCACTTT,CASSLGPRPNSPLHF
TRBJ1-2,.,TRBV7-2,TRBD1,TGTGCCAGCAGCTTAGGGCAGGGGGCGACTAACTATGGCTACACCTTC,CASSLGQGATNYGYTF
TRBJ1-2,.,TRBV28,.,TGTGCCAGCAGGTACGGACAGTACAATTTCTATGGCTACACCTTC,CASRYGQYNFYGYTF
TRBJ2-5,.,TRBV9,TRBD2,TGTGCCAGCAGCCTGGGACTAGCGGGAGGGGAAGAGACCCAGTACTTC,CASSLGLAGGEETQYF
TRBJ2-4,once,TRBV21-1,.,TGTGCCAGCATAAAAAACATTCAGTACTTC,CASIKNIQYF
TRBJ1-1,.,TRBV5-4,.,TGTGCCAGCAGTCGCTTGCCGTCGACTGAAGCTTTCTTT,CASSRLPSTEAFF
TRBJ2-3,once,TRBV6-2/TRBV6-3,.,TGTGCCAGCAGTTACGGGATTTCGCAGTATTTT,CASSYGISQYF
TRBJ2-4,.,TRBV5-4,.,TGTGCCAGCAGTCACATCCTAGCCAAAAACATTCAGTACTTC,CASSHILAKNIQYF
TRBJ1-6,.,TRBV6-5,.,TGTGCCAGCAGTCCATCCGGAGCGGATTCACCCCTCCACTTT,CASSPSGADSPLHF
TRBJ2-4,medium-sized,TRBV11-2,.,TGTGCCAGCAGCCCAGAGGTGCAGCTCTTAGCCAAAAACATTCAGTACTTC,CASSPEVQLLAKNIQYF
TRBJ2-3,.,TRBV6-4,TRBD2,TGTGCCAGCAGTGCAGTACTAGCGGGTTCAGATACGCAGTATTTT,CASSAVLAGSDTQYF
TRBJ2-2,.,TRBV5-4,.,TGTGCCAGCGTAGGAGGGACCGGGGAGCTGTTTTTT,CASVGGTGELFF
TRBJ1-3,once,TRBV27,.,TGTGCCAGGACCGGGCCCTTCTCTGGAAACACCATATATTTT,CARTGPFSGNTIYF
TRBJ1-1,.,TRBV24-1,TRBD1,TGTGCCACCAGTGACCCGGACAGGGGGTGGGCTTTCTTT,CATSDPDRGWAFF
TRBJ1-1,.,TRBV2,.,TGTGCCAGCAGTGGGGGCAGGGCCATGAACACTGAAGCTTTCTTT,CASSGGRAMNTEAFF
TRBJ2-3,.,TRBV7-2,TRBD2,TGTGCCAGCAGCTTAGCGGGGAGCGGGAGGGGAACAGATACGCAGTATTTT,CASSLAGSGRGTDTQYF
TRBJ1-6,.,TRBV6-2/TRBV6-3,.,TGTGCCAGCAGTTACGGGGGACATCCCCTCCACTTT,CASSYGGHPLHF
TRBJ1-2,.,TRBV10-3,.,TGTGCCATCAGTGAGTCCCTGCAAGCCCCCTTGGGCTACACCTTC,CAISESLQAPLGYTF
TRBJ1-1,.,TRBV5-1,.,TGCGCCAGCAGCTTGGCGATAAAGGACACTGAAGCTTTCTTT,CASSLAIKDTEAFF